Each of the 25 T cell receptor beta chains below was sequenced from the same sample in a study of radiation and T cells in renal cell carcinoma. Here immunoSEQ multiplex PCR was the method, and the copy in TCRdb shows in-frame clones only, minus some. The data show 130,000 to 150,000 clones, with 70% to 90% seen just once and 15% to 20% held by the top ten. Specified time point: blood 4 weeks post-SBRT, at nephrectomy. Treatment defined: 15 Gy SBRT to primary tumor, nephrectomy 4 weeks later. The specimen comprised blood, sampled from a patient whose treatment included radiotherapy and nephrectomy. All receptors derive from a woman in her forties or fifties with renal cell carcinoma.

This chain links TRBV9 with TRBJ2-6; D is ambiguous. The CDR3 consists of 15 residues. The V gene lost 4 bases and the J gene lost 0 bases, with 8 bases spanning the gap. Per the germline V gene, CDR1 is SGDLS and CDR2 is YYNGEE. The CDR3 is CASSLPISGANVLTF. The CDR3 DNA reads TGTGCCAGCAGCCTACCGATCTCTGGGGCCAACGTCCTGACTTTC.

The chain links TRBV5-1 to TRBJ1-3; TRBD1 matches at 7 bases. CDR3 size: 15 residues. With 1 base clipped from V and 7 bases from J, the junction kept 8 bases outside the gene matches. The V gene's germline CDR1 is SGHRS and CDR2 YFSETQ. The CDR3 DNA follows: TGCGCCAGCAGCTTGAACAGGGGATTTCAGAACACCATATATTTT. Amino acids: CASSLNRGFQNTIYF. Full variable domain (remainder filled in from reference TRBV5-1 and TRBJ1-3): KAGVTQTPRYLIKTRGQQVTLSCSPISGHRSVSWYQQTPGQGLQFLFEYFSETQRNKGNFPGRFSGRQFSNSRSEMNVSTLELGDSALYLCASSLNRGFQNTIYFGEGSWLTVV.

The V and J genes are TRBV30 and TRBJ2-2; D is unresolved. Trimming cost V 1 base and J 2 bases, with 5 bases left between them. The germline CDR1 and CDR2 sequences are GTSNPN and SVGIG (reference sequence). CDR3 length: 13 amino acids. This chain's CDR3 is CAWSDTNTGELFF. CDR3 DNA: TGTGCCTGGAGTGACACTAACACCGGGGAGCTGTTTTTT.

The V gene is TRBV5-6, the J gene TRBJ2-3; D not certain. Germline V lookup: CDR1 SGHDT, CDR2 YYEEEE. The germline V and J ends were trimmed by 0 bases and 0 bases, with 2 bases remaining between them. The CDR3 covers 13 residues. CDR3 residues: CASSLGSTDTQYF. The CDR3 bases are TGTGCCAGCAGCTTGGGTAGCACAGATACGCAGTATTTT.

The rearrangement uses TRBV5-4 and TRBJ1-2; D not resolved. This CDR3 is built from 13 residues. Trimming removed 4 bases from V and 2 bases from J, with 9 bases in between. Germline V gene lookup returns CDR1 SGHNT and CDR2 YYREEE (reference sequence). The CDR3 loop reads CASSDGTNYGYTF. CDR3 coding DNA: TGTGCCAGCAGCGACGGCACCAACTATGGCTACACCTTC.

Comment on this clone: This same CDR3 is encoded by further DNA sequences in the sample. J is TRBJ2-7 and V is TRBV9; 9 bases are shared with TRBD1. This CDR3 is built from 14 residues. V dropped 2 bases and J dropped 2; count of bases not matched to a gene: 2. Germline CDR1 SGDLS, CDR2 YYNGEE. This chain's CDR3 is CASSVGQGAYEQYF. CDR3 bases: TGTGCCAGCAGCGTGGGACAGGGTGCCTACGAGCAGTACTTC. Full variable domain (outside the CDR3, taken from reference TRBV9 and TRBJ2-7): DSGVTQTPKHLITATGQRVTLRCSPRSGDLSVYWYQQSLDQGLQFLIQYYNGEERAKGNILERFSAQQFPDLHSELNLSSLELGDSALYFCASSVGQGAYEQYFGPGTRLTVT.

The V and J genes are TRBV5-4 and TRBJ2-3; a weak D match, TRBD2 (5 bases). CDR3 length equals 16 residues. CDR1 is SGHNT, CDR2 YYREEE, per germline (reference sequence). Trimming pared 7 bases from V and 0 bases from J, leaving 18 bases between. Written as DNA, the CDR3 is TGTGCCAGCTCCCCCCCGTCCGGGGTGAGCACAGATACGCAGTATTTT. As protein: CASSPPSGVSTDTQYF.

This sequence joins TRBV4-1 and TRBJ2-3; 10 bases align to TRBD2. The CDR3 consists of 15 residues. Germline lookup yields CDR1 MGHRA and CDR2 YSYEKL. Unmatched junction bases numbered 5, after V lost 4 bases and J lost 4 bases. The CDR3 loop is CASSLLAGAADTQYF. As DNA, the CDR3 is TGCGCCAGCAGCCTTCTAGCGGGAGCGGCAGATACGCAGTATTTT.

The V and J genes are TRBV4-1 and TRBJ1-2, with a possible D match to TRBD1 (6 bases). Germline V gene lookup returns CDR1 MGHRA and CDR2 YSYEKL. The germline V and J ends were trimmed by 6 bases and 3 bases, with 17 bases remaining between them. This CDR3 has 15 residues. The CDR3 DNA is TGCGCCAGCAGTTCCGGTGGCAGGGGTGACTATGGCTACACCTTC. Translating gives CASSSGGRGDYGYTF.

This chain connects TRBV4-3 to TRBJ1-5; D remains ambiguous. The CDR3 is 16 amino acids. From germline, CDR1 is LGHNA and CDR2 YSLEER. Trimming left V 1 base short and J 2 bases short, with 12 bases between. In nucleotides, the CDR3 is TGCGCCAGCAGCCAAGGGGCCGGGGAGGGCAATCAGCCCCAGCATTTT. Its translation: CASSQGAGEGNQPQHF.

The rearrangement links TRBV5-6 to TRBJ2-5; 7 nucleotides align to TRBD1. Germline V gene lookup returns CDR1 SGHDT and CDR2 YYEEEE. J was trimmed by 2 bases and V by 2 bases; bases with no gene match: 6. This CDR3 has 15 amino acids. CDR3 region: CASSFLHRGQETQYF. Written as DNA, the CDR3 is TGTGCCAGCAGCTTTCTGCACAGGGGACAAGAGACCCAGTACTTC.

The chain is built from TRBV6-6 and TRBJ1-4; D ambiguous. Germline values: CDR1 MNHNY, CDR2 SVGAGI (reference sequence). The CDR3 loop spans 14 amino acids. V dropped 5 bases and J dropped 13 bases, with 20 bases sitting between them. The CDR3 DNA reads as TGTGCCAGCAGTGGCCCTTGGGAGATGAATGTACTGTTTTTT. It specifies CASSGPWEMNVLFF.

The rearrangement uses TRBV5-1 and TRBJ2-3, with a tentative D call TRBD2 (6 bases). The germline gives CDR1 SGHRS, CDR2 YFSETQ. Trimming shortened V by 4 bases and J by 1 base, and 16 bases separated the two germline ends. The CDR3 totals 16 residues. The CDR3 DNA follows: TGCGCCAGCAGCCCCCAGGGAGCGGGCGGCACAGATACGCAGTATTTT. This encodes CASSPQGAGGTDTQYF. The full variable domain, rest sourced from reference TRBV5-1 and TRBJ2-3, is KAGVTQTPRYLIKTRGQQVTLSCSPISGHRSVSWYQQTPGQGLQFLFEYFSETQRNKGNFPGRFSGRQFSNSRSEMNVSTLELGDSALYLCASSPQGAGGTDTQYFGPGTRLTVL.

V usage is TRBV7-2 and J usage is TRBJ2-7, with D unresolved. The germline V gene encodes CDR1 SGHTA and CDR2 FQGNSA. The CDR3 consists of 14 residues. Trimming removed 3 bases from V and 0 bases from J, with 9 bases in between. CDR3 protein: CASSFYTSSYEQYF. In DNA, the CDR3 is TGTGCCAGCAGCTTTTACACGAGCTCCTACGAGCAGTACTTC.

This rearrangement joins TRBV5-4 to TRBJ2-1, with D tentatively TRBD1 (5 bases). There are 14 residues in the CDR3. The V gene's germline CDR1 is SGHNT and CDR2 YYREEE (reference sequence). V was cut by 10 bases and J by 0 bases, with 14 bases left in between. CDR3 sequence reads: CASQDGSSYNEQFF. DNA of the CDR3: TGTGCCTCACAGGACGGCAGCTCCTACAATGAGCAGTTCTTC.

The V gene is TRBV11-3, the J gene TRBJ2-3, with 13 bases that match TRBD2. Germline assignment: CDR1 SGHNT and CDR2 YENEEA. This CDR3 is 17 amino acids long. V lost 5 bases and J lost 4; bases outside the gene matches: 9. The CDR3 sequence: CASSPGLAGLEADTQYF. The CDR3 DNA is TGTGCCAGCAGCCCGGGACTAGCGGGACTAGAGGCAGATACGCAGTATTTT.

The CDR3 nucleotides read TGTGCCAGCAGTTTGGGACAGGGACCCTACGAGCAGTACTTC. Amino acid sequence: CASSLGQGPYEQYF. The chain links TRBV6-5 to TRBJ2-7, with 9 bases matching TRBD1. With 4 bases clipped from V and 2 bases from J, the junction kept 3 bases outside the gene matches. The germline V gene encodes CDR1 MNHEY and CDR2 SVGAGI. The CDR3 loop spans 14 amino acids.

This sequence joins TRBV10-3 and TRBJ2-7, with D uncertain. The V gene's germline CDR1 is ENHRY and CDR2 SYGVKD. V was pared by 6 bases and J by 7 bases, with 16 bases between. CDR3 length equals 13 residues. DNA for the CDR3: TGTGCCATCAGGAACGGACCCCTTTGGGAGCAGTACTTC. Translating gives CAIRNGPLWEQYF.

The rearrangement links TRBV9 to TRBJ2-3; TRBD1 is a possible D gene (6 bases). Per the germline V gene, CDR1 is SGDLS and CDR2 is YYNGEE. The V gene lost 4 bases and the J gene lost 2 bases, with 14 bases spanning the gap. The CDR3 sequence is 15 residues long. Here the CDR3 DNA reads TGTGCCAGCAGCCCCTGGGGGCCAAACACAGATACGCAGTATTTT. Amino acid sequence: CASSPWGPNTDTQYF.

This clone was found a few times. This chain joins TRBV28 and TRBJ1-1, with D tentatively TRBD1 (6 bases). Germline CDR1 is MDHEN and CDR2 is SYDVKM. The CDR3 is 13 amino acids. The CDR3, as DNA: TGTGCTACCAGGGGTTCCCTGAACACTGAAGCTTTCTTT. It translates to CATRGSLNTEAFF.

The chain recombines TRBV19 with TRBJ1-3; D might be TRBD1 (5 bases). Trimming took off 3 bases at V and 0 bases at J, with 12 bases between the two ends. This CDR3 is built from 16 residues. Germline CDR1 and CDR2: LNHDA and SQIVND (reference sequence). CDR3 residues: CASSMLGVDSGNTIYF. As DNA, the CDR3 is TGTGCCAGTAGTATGCTGGGGGTCGACTCTGGAAACACCATATATTTT.

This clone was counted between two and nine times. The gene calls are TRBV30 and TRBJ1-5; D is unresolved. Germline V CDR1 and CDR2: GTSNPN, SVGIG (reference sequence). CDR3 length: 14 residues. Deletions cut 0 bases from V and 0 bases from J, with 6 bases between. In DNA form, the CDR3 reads TGTGCCTGGAGTGTACCGAGTAGCAATCAGCCCCAGCATTTT. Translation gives CAWSVPSSNQPQHF.

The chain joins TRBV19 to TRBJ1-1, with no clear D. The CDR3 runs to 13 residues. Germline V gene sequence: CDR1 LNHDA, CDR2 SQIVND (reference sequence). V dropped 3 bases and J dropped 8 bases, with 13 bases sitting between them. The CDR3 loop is CASSILNEGEAFF. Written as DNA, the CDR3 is TGTGCCAGTAGTATTTTAAATGAAGGGGAAGCTTTCTTT.

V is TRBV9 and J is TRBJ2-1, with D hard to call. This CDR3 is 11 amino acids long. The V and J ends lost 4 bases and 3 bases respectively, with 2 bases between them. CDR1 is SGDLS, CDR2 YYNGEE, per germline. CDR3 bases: TGTGCCAGCAGCCTCTACAATGAGCAGTTCTTC. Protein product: CASSLYNEQFF.

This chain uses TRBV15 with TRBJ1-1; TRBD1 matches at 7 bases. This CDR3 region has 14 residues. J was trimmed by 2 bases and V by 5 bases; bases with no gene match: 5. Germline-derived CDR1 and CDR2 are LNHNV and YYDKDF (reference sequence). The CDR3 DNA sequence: TGTGCCACCAGCCAAGGACAGGTAAACACTGAAGCTTTCTTT. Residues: CATSQGQVNTEAFF.